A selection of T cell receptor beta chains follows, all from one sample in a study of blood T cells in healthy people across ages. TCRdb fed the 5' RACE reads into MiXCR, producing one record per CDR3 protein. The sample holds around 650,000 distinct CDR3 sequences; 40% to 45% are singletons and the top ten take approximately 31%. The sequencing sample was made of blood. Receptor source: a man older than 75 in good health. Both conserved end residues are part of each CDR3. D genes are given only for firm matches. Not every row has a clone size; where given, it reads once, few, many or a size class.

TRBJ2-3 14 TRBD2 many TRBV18 TGTGCCAGCTCACCACCGGGACTAGCAGAAACGCAGTATTTT CASSPPGLAETQYF
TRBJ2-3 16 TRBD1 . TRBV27 TGTGCCAGCAGTTTAACGGACAGGGGGCGCGCAGGTACGCAGTATTTT CASSLTDRGRAGTQYF
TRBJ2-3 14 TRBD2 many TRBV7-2 TGTGCCAGCAGCTTACGACTAGCTGGGGATACGCAGTATTTT CASSLRLAGDTQYF
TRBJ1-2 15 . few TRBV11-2 TGTGCCAGCAGCTTAGTCCCGGGGTTAAGGGATGGCTACACCTTC CASSLVPGLRDGYTF
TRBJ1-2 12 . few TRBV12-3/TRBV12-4 TGTGCCAGCAGTGAGATAGGATATGGCTACACCTTC CASSEIGYGYTF
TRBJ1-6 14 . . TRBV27 TGTGCCAGGGACGGGACGGACCATAATTCACCCCTCCACTTT CARDGTDHNSPLHF
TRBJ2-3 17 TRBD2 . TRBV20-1 TGCAGTGCTAGAGCAGCCGGACTAGCGGAGTACACAGATACGCAGTATTTT CSARAAGLAEYTDTQYF
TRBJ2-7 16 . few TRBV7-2 TGTGCCAGCAGCTTAGCTGGGAGTGGGGGGCCCTACGAGCAGTACTTC CASSLAGSGGPYEQYF
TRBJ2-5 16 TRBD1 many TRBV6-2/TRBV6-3 TGTGCCAGCAGTCTGATACAGACAGGGGGCCAAGAGACCCAGTACTTC CASSLIQTGGQETQYF
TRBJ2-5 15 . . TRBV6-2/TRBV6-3 TGTGCCAGCAGTTACTCGTGGACCAGCCAAGAGACCCAGTACTTC CASSYSWTSQETQYF
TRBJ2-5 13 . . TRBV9 TGTGCCAGCAGCCAAAGGGTAGGGGAGACCCAGTACTTC CASSQRVGETQYF
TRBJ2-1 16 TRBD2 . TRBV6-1 TGTGCCAGCAGTGAAAGGGTGACTAGCATATACAATGAGCAGTTCTTC CASSERVTSIYNEQFF
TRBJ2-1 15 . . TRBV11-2 TGTGCCAGCAGCTTACCGGGGGGCCCTAACAATGAGCAGTTCTTC CASSLPGGPNNEQFF
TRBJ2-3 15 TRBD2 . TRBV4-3 TGCGCCAGCAGCCAAGTTAGCGGGGCCACAGATACGCAGTATTTT CASSQVSGATDTQYF
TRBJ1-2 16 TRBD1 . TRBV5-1 TGCGCCAGCAGTAAGGACAGGGGACGCACGGCCGGTGGCTACACCTTC CASSKDRGRTAGGYTF
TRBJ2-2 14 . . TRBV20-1 TGCAGTGCTGGAGGGGACGCGAACACCGGGGAGCTGTTTTTT CSAGGDANTGELFF
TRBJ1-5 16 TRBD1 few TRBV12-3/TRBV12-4 TGTGCCAGCAGTTTGGCACCGGGACAGGGACTTCAGCCCCAGCATTTT CASSLAPGQGLQPQHF
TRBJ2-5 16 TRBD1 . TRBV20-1 TGCAGTGCTAGAGATTACCGGGACAGGGGGCGAGAGACCCAGTACTTC CSARDYRDRGRETQYF
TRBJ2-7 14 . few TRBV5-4 TGTGCCAGCAGCATACAGGGTAGGCCCTACGAGCAGTACTTC CASSIQGRPYEQYF
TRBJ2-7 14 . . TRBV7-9 TGTGCCAGCAGCCTCGTGGGGGATGCCTACGAGCAGTACTTC CASSLVGDAYEQYF
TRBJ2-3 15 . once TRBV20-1 TGCAGTGCTGTTGACACCGACAGAAGGACAGATACGCAGTATTTT CSAVDTDRRTDTQYF
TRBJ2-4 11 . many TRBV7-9 TGTGCCAGCAGCGGCAGTGACATTCAGTACTTC CASSGSDIQYF
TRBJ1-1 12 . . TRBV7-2 TGTGCCAGCAGCTTAGCGCGGAGGGAAGCTTTCTTT CASSLARREAFF
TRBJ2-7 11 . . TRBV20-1 TGCAGTCCCCGCGTTGCCTACGAGCAGTACTTC CSPRVAYEQYF
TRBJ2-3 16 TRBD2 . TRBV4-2 TGTGCCAGCAGCCCCAGACTAGCGGGAGTGGCAGATACGCAGTATTTT CASSPRLAGVADTQYF
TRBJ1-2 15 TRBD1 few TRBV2 TGTGCCAGCACCGCGGACAGGGCCCAACACTATGGCTACACCTTC CASTADRAQHYGYTF
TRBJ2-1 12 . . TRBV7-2 TGTGCCAGCAGCACTCTGACAATTGAGCAGTTCTTC CASSTLTIEQFF
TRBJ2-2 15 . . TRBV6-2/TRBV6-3 TGTGCCAGCAGAGACGGACCGAGAAACACCGGGGAGCTGTTTTTT CASRDGPRNTGELFF
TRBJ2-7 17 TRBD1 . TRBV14 TGTGCCAGCAGCCAAGTGCGGGACAGGGGACCTTTCTACGAGCAGTACTTC CASSQVRDRGPFYEQYF
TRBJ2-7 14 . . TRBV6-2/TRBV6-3 TGTGCCAGCAGTTACTTAGACAGATCTGGAGAGCAGTACTTC CASSYLDRSGEQYF
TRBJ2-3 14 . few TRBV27 TGTGCCAGCACGAGGACAGTAAACACAGATACGCAGTATTTT CASTRTVNTDTQYF
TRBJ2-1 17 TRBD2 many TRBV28 TGTGCCAGCAGTTTACTAGCGGGGGGTTACCTAGGCAATGAGCAGTTCTTC CASSLLAGGYLGNEQFF
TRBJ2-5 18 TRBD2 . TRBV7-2 TGTGCCAGCAGCTTAGCGGTAGCGGGGGGGCGGGCGAGAGAGACCCAGTACTTC CASSLAVAGGRARETQYF
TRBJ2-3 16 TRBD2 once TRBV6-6 TGTACCAGCAGTTCCCAGCTAGCGGGGGTGACAGATACGCAGTATTTT CTSSSQLAGVTDTQYF
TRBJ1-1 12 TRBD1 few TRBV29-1 TGCAGCGCAGAATTAAACAGGGGTGGGGGTTTCTTT CSAELNRGGGFF
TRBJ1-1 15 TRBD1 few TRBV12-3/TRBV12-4 TGTGCCAGCAGTCCAGAGACAGGGTTGGTCACTGAAGCTTTCTTT CASSPETGLVTEAFF
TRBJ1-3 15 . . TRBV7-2 TGTGCCAGCAGCTTACAGTGGTCAGCCGGAAACACCATATATTTT CASSLQWSAGNTIYF
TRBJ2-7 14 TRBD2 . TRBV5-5 TGTGCCAGCAGCTTATGGGGGGGTTACAATGAGCAGTACTTC CASSLWGGYNEQYF
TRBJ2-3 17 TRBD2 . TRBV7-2 TGTGCCAGCAGCGACCAGCGGGGGAGAGGATCCACAGATACGCAGTATTTT CASSDQRGRGSTDTQYF
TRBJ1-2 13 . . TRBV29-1 TGCAGCGTTGAAAGGCCAGGGAGAGAAGCCTACACCTTC CSVERPGREAYTF
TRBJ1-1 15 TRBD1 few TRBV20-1 TGCAGTGCTTACGCTGGGACAGGGGGCGACACTGAAGCTTTCTTT CSAYAGTGGDTEAFF
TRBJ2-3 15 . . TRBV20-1 TGCAGTGCTAGCGGTGTTGGGGGGAGCACAGATACGCAGTATTTT CSASGVGGSTDTQYF
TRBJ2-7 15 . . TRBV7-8 TGTGCCAGCAGCTCGCTGGCCGGGGTATCCTACGAGCAGTACTTC CASSSLAGVSYEQYF
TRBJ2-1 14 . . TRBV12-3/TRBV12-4 TGTGCCAGCGCCGCACGGGCTAGCGATGACGAGCAGTTCTTC CASAARASDDEQFF
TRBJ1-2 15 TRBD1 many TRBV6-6 TGTGCCAGCAGTTACGCTCCGGGACAGGGGCTTGGCTACACCTTC CASSYAPGQGLGYTF
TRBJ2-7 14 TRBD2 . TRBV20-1 TGCAGTGGGGGGGGGGAGCGGGAGATCGGCGAGCAGTACTTC CSGGGEREIGEQYF
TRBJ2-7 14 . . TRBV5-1 TGCGCCAGCAGCTTGAGGTTAGGTAGTGGCGAGCAGTACTTC CASSLRLGSGEQYF
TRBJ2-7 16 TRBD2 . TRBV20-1 TGCAGTGCTACGGGACTAGCGGGGGTTACCTCCTACGAGCAGTACTTC CSATGLAGVTSYEQYF
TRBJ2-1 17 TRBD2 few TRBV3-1 TGTGCCAGCAGCACGGGGACTAGCGGGAGCTCCTACAATGAGCAGTTCTTC CASSTGTSGSSYNEQFF
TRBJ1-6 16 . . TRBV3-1 TGTGCCAGCAGCCAAGGATCAGGGGCGCGTAATTCACCCCTCCACTTT CASSQGSGARNSPLHF
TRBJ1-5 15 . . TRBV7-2 TGTGCCAGCAGCTTAACTGGGAAGCCCAATCAGCCCCAGCATTTT CASSLTGKPNQPQHF
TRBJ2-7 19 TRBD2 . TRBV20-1 TGCAGTGCTAGAGAGGAAGGACTAGCGGGAGCCCGGTTTTCCTACGAGCAGTACTTC CSAREEGLAGARFSYEQYF
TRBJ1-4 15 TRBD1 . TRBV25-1 TGTGCCAGCAGTCCGATGAACAGGGGGGATGAAAAACTGTTTTTT CASSPMNRGDEKLFF
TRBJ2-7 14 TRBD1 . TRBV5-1 TGCGCCAGCAGCGGAAGGACAGGGGGTTACGAGCAGTACTTC CASSGRTGGYEQYF
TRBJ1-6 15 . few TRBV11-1 TGTGCCAGCAGCTTAAATGCGGCCTCCAATTCACCCCTCCACTTT CASSLNAASNSPLHF
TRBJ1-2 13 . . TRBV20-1 TGCAGTGCTAGAGTGCCGGGGACTAACGGCGACACCTTC CSARVPGTNGDTF
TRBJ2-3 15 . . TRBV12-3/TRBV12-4 TGTGCCAGCAGTGCTCAGGGCACTAGCACAGATACGCAGTATTTT CASSAQGTSTDTQYF